The source of this T cell receptor (beta chain) is a study of blood T cell repertoires in COVID-19. About the research overall: Nucleic acid was either cDNA or gDNA, and it came from T cells, B-cell-depleted T cells, or PBMCs.

This study enrolled people aged about 18 to 100 from about two dozen US geographic areas. Cohorts were assigned according to the clinical history that participants reported. This CDR3 comprises 19 residues. After removal of 3 bases from V and 3 bases from J, the junction contained 13 bases not matched to a gene. Germline V gene data show CDR1 as ENHRY and CDR2 as SYGVKD. Under the authors' procedure: Reference gene primer amplification yielded estimated nucleated cell counts. Some clones are missing from TCRdb's copy, which holds only in-frame ones; the method was immunoSEQ multiplex PCR. V and J calls and clone size are those listed in that table; D and trimming were worked out from the DNA. Among about 150,000 clones, roughly 83% were seen once, and the ten largest hold around 8.4%.

The chain has TRBV10-3 and TRBJ2-3; 12 nucleotides align to TRBD2. Sequencing was done on a sample of PBMCs or T cells enriched from blood (not recorded which). The TCR sequence derives from a man aged 50-59 years who had recovered from COVID-19. This CDR3 is CAISDPPPSGGARTDTQYF. The CDR3 DNA is TGTGCCATCAGTGACCCCCCTCCTAGCGGGGGGGCTAGGACAGATACGCAGTATTTT.